The clone carrying this T cell receptor (beta chain) was seen many times. Its specificity is unknown. This sample is drawn from a study of shared clonotypes between healthy human individuals. General study points: The four-donor shared clonotypes exceeded non-shared clonotypes in generation probability, with non-shared ones scoring lower.

Repertoires were generated with immunoSEQ multiplex PCR, while TCRdb's copy carries only in-frame clones and drops some. This table holds a few hundred thousand clones, 65% found once. Within Nashville, Tennessee resided all donors, each a Caucasian adult. Partitioning of CD4+ cells yielded a CD45RA+ naive subset and a CD45RA-negative memory subset. This CDR3 contains 14 residues. V was shortened by 5 bases and J by 4 bases, with 17 bases between the two germline ends. Germline values: CDR1 SQVTM, CDR2 ANQGSEA. The source material was memory CD4+ T cells sorted from blood. Subset in this sample: CD45RA-negative fraction. The sequence came from a young man in good health. The J gene is TRBJ1-1, the V gene TRBV29-1; D not certain. The CDR3 loop is CSVQSKLGSTEAFF. CDR3 DNA: TGCAGCGTTCAGAGTAAATTAGGATCCACTGAAGCTTTCTTT.